Listed here are 10 T cell receptor beta chains from one sample, sequenced in a study of T cell changes during pregnancy in multiple sclerosis. TCRdb's table, derived via immunoSEQ multiplex PCR, lists solely in-frame clones and lacks some. The repertoire holds 55,000 to 85,000 clones, with 92% as singletons. Material: peripheral blood, obtained after pregnancy. These receptors were obtained from a female donor with multiple sclerosis, enrolled in a pregnancy study.

This clone has only one observation. This chain joins TRBV6-5 and TRBJ2-7; D remains unclear. CDR3 length: 15 amino acids. Trimming shortened V by 6 bases and J by 4 bases, and 19 bases separated the two germline ends. The germline V gene has CDR1 MNHEY and CDR2 SVGAGI. CDR3 loop: CASSRPSTTAYEQYF. CDR3 sequence (DNA): TGTGCCAGCAGCCGCCCCTCGACAACGGCTTACGAGCAGTACTTC.

The chain is built from TRBV18 and TRBJ1-4, with D perhaps TRBD1 (5 bases). V lost 1 base and J 4 bases, leaving 13 bases between the germline ends. The CDR3 runs to 16 residues. Germline V gene data show CDR1 as KGHSH and CDR2 as LQKENI. For the CDR3, the DNA is TGTGCCAGCTCACCACGGGAGGGGAACCTTAATGAAAAACTGTTTTTT. This translates into CASSPREGNLNEKLFF.

V usage is TRBV5-1 and J usage is TRBJ2-3; D may be TRBD2 (6 bases). Trimming pared 0 bases from V and 2 bases from J, leaving 16 bases between. The CDR3 sequence is 17 residues long. The V gene's germline CDR1 is SGHRS and CDR2 YFSETQ. The CDR3 DNA reads as TGCGCCAGCAGCTTGGCCCCTAGCGTCTCCATCACAGATACGCAGTATTTT. It encodes CASSLAPSVSITDTQYF.

The chain uses TRBV6-1 and TRBJ2-7, with TRBD2 matching over 9 bases. V gave up 5 bases and J gave up 3 bases; unmatched junction bases: 8. CDR3 length: 15 residues. CDR1 and CDR2 from the germline V gene are MNHNS and SASEGT. As DNA, the CDR3 is TGTGCCAGCAGTCATAGCGGGAGAGAGAACTACGAGCAGTACTTC. Amino acids: CASSHSGRENYEQYF.

The gene calls are TRBV11-3 and TRBJ2-1; D may be TRBD2 (6 bases). This CDR3 is 18 amino acids long. Germline V CDR1 and CDR2: SGHNT, YENEEA. Trimming removed 5 bases from V and 4 bases from J, with 24 bases in between. This CDR3 reads CASSARTGTADPYNEQFF. The CDR3, as DNA: TGTGCCAGCAGCGCGCGAACCGGGACTGCTGATCCATACAATGAGCAGTTCTTC.

The gene calls are TRBV27 and TRBJ1-5, with D perhaps TRBD1 (5 bases). The CDR3 spans 14 residues. V was shortened by 8 bases and J by 2 bases, with 13 bases between the two germline ends. The germline gives CDR1 MNHEY, CDR2 SMNVEV (reference sequence). The chain's CDR3 is CASRGGDGNQPQHF. The CDR3 region has the DNA TGTGCCAGCCGCGGGGGGGACGGCAATCAGCCCCAGCATTTT.

The rearrangement uses TRBV18 and TRBJ2-3; D gene uncertain. Germline V lookup: CDR1 KGHSH, CDR2 LQKENI. The CDR3 runs 11 residues. V was pared by 5 bases and J by 3 bases, with 3 bases between. CDR3 DNA: TGTGCCAGCTCATCTACAGATACGCAGTATTTT. Amino acid sequence: CASSSTDTQYF.

The chain uses TRBV7-2 and TRBJ2-7; D remains ambiguous. V was trimmed by 1 base and J by 1 base, leaving 14 bases between them. CDR3 length: 16 residues. Germline V gene data show CDR1 as SGHTA and CDR2 as FQGNSA. The CDR3 region has the DNA TGTGCCAGCAGCTTAGTAGCCAGCGCCTGGTCCTACGAGCAGTACTTC. Translation: CASSLVASAWSYEQYF.

This chain joins TRBV5-1 and TRBJ2-1; 9 positions match TRBD2. Germline trimming cut 0 bases from V and 4 bases from J; bases unmatched to any gene: 5. CDR1 and CDR2 from the germline V gene are SGHRS and YFSETQ. This CDR3 is built from 16 residues. CDR3 nucleotides: TGCGCCAGCAGCTTGGATAGGCTAGCGGGGTACAATGAGCAGTTCTTC. Translated, it gives CASSLDRLAGYNEQFF.

J is TRBJ2-5 and V is TRBV19; D is unclear. V was cut by 3 bases and J by 2 bases, with 7 bases left in between. Germline assignment: CDR1 LNHDA and CDR2 SQIVND (reference sequence). This CDR3 is 13 amino acids long. CDR3 sequence: CASSMAPQETQYF. The CDR3 nucleotides are TGTGCCAGTAGTATGGCTCCACAAGAGACCCAGTACTTC.